This T cell receptor (beta chain) was observed in a study of tumor-infiltrating lymphocytes in primary liver carcinoma. Study context: Staging of the tumors gave T1-T3 N0M0, with widths of roughly 4 to 10 cm.

Study results and limitations: Tumors had a significantly higher top-250-clone fraction than blood (p = 0.039). Found in all five tumor regions were only about 7-24% of top clones. In tumor-adjacent and tumor-blood pairs, overlap was lower than in tumor region pairs.

Reverse transcription of approximately 520 ng total RNA with a constant-region primer produced TCR beta cDNA. ARM-PCR was slightly modified, and three nested multiplex PCR rounds with it gave rise to the TCR beta libraries. TRBV1-TRBV30 forward primers paired with a C-beta reverse primer were used in the first two PCR rounds, which ran approximately 11 cycles each. TCRdb analysed the multiplex PCR reads with MiXCR anew, one entry per CDR3 protein. Of about 60,000 distinct CDR3 sequences detected, around 64% appear once; the ten largest clones hold roughly two fifths. Bulk tissue was left unsorted, and RNA and DNA were co-extracted from around 18-30 mg of it. To note about this clonotype: Its antigen is not identified. Its ends do not fully match the called genes, so a read error is possible.

CDR3 length: 16 amino acids. From germline, CDR1 is SGHAT and CDR2 FQNNGV. The clonotype was recovered from a man aged 40-49 years with primary liver carcinoma and hepatitis B virus infection. The chain joins TRBV11-2 to TRBJ2-5; the D gene could be TRBD1 or TRBD2 (7 bases each). Sequenced sample: liver tumor tissue from sampling region 4. Specified subset: tumor region T4, right-lateral pole. CDR3 DNA: TGTGACAGCAGCATATCAGGCAGGGGGAGGGAAGAGACCCAGTACTTC. Its translation is CDSSISGRGREETQYF.